Listed here are 27 T cell receptor beta chains from one sample, sequenced in a study of lymphopenia after photon versus proton radiotherapy. The repertoire was sequenced with immunoSEQ multiplex PCR; TCRdb's copy has only in-frame clones and lacks some. The repertoire holds about 40,000 clones, with roughly 86% as singletons. This specimen was peripheral blood, taken from a patient treated with proton-based radiotherapy. The origin of the receptors is a woman in her 70s with pancreatic cancer. Some clones in this sample may be carry-over from other donors' samples.

The chain recombines TRBV7-3 with TRBJ2-5, with 7 bases fitting TRBD2. Trimming at V came to 3 bases and at J to 4 bases, leaving 5 bases not matched to a gene. The germline CDR1 and CDR2 sequences are SGHTA and FQGTGA. This CDR3 comprises 14 residues. The CDR3 here is CASSFGGSGETQYF. CDR3 nucleotide sequence: TGTGCCAGCAGCTTCGGCGGGAGTGGAGAGACCCAGTACTTC.

There are a few counts of this clone. The chain employs TRBV2 and TRBJ2-1, with D perhaps matching TRBD1 (6 bases). V was clipped by 8 bases and J by 9 bases, with 11 bases between them. The CDR3 covers 11 residues. The germline gives CDR1 SNHLY, CDR2 FYNNEI. The CDR3 DNA reads as TGTGCCAGCGCAACAGGGACTGAGCAGTTCTTC. Protein: CASATGTEQFF.

This chain's CDR3 is CSVDAGRGFF. DNA for the CDR3: TGCAGCGTTGATGCAGGGCGAGGTTTCTTT. The rearrangement joins TRBV29-1 to TRBJ1-1, with D perhaps TRBD1 (5 bases). V lost 3 bases, J lost 13 bases, and 12 bases lay in between. The germline gives CDR1 SQVTM, CDR2 ANQGSEA. This CDR3 has 10 residues.

The genes are TRBV6-5 and TRBJ2-7; 10 bases are shared with TRBD1. The junction had 6 bases not matched to a gene; V was cut back by 4 bases and J by 3 bases. Looked up from germline, CDR1 is MNHEY and CDR2 is SVGAGI. The CDR3 has 15 amino acids. The CDR3 loop is CASSSFGTGDYEQYF. The CDR3 bases are TGTGCCAGCAGTTCCTTCGGGACAGGGGACTACGAGCAGTACTTC.

This clone was observed a few times. V is TRBV6-1 and J is TRBJ1-5; no clear D gene. CDR3 length equals 15 residues. V was clipped by 2 bases and J by 0 bases, with 8 bases between them. Germline CDR1 is MNHNS and CDR2 is SASEGT. Here the CDR3 reads CASSENSLSNQPQHF. The CDR3 nucleotides are TGTGCCAGCAGTGAAAACAGCCTTAGCAATCAGCCCCAGCATTTT.

The chain couples TRBV18 to TRBJ1-1; D may be TRBD1 (6 bases). The CDR3 runs to 15 residues. Looked up from germline, CDR1 is KGHSH and CDR2 is LQKENI. Deletions cut 0 bases from V and 3 bases from J, with 11 bases between. The CDR3 DNA follows: TGTGCCAGCTCACCACCGGGGGCTCGGGACACTGAAGCTTTCTTT. Amino acid sequence: CASSPPGARDTEAFF.

The V and J genes are TRBV19 and TRBJ2-6; 9 nucleotides line up with TRBD2. CDR3 length equals 18 residues. Germline CDR1 is LNHDA and CDR2 is SQIVND (reference sequence). V shed 0 bases and J 0 bases; nucleotides not matched to a gene: 3. Here the CDR3 DNA reads TGTGCCAGTAGTATAGAGGCGGGAGGGACCTCTGGGGCCAACGTCCTGACTTTC. The encoded protein is CASSIEAGGTSGANVLTF. Full variable domain (remainder filled in from reference TRBV19 and TRBJ2-6): DGGITQSPKYLFRKEGQNVTLSCEQNLNHDAMYWYRQDPGQGLRLIYYSQIVNDFQKGDIAEGYSVSREKKESFPLTVTSAQKNPTAFYLCASSIEAGGTSGANVLTFGAGSRLTVL.

The chain links TRBV9 to TRBJ1-6; D remains unclear. The CDR3 consists of 13 residues. Trimming pared 5 bases from V and 7 bases from J, leaving 10 bases between. Germline CDR1 reads SGDLS; CDR2 reads YYNGEE. Here the CDR3 DNA reads TGTGCCAGCAGTACCAATCTGAATTCACCCCTCCACTTT. This sequence encodes CASSTNLNSPLHF.

The CDR3 DNA sequence: TGTGCCAGCAGTGAAGCAGGGGAGGGGTATGGCTACACCTTC. Protein sequence: CASSEAGEGYGYTF. The chain links TRBV6-1 to TRBJ1-2; a weak D match, TRBD1 (5 bases). Trimming stripped 0 bases from V and 5 bases from J, with 10 bases between. Germline V gives CDR1 MNHNS, CDR2 SASEGT. This CDR3 comprises 14 residues.

V usage is TRBV28 and J usage is TRBJ1-6, with D hard to call. The V and J ends lost 7 bases and 5 bases respectively, with 6 bases between them. The germline V gene has CDR1 MDHEN and CDR2 SYDVKM. The CDR3 totals 12 residues. The CDR3 spells CASNVNNSPLHF. The CDR3, as DNA: TGTGCCAGCAACGTCAATAATTCACCCCTCCACTTT.

The gene calls are TRBV28 and TRBJ1-2; D is uncertain. The germline gives CDR1 MDHEN, CDR2 SYDVKM. This CDR3 has 13 amino acids. Trimming took 1 base from V and 2 from J, leaving 5 bases between them. The CDR3 coding sequence is TGTGCCAGCAGTTTATCGCGGAACTATGGCTACACCTTC. Protein: CASSLSRNYGYTF.

The chain's CDR3 is CASSLGGGDNEKLFF. CDR3 nucleotides: TGTGCCAGCAGCTTAGGAGGGGGGGATAATGAAAAACTGTTTTTT. V gene TRBV7-9 combines with J gene TRBJ1-4, with a possible D match to TRBD1 (6 bases). Germline loops: CDR1 SEHNR, CDR2 FQNEAQ (reference sequence). This CDR3 has 15 residues. V was cut by 1 base and J by 4 bases, with 10 bases left in between.

The V and J genes are TRBV5-1 and TRBJ2-7; TRBD2 matches at 11 bases. This CDR3 is built from 15 residues. V shed 2 bases and J 4 bases; nucleotides not matched to a gene: 5. Germline-derived CDR1 and CDR2 are SGHRS and YFSETQ. In DNA, the CDR3 is TGCGCCAGCAGCTTATCAACTAGCGGGAGTTACGAGCAGTACTTC. Its protein is CASSLSTSGSYEQYF.

The chain carries TRBV7-9 and TRBJ2-5; D uncertain. This CDR3 spans 14 amino acids. Germline-derived CDR1 and CDR2 are SEHNR and FQNEAQ (reference sequence). The ends were cut back, 1 base at V and 4 bases at J, with 10 bases in the middle. CDR3 in DNA: TGTGCCAGCAGCTTAGACGGAGACGGAGAGACCCAGTACTTC. Encoded protein: CASSLDGDGETQYF.

The chain uses TRBV2 and TRBJ2-3, with D uncertain. Trimming removed 4 bases at V and 2 bases at J, with 16 bases between. In germline, CDR1 is SNHLY, CDR2 FYNNEI. This CDR3 spans 16 amino acids. As DNA, the CDR3 is TGTGCCAGCAGTGGGACCTCAGGTTTTTACACAGATACGCAGTATTTT. Its translation: CASSGTSGFYTDTQYF.

The rearrangement uses TRBV15 and TRBJ2-4; D is tentatively TRBD1 or TRBD2 (6 bases each). This CDR3 has 17 residues. Germline values: CDR1 LNHNV, CDR2 YYDKDF (reference sequence). Trimming removed 0 bases at V and 3 bases at J, with 15 bases between. CDR3 bases: TGTGCCACCAGCAGAGATGGAGGGGGTATTGTCAAAAACATTCAGTACTTC. Its translation is CATSRDGGGIVKNIQYF.

There are a few counts of this clone. J is TRBJ1-1 and V is TRBV11-1; TRBD1 might be the D (5 bases). This CDR3 has 13 residues. In germline, CDR1 is SGHAT, CDR2 FQDESV (reference sequence). Deletions cut 1 base from V and 10 bases from J, with 13 bases between. This CDR3 is CASSLDKGSGAFF. The CDR3 coding sequence is TGTGCCAGCAGCTTAGACAAGGGGAGCGGAGCTTTCTTT.

J is TRBJ2-1 and V is TRBV5-1; D unresolved. The CDR3 has 15 residues. Germline-derived CDR1 and CDR2 are SGHRS and YFSETQ. Deletions cut 0 bases from V and 3 bases from J, with 10 bases between. DNA for the CDR3: TGCGCCAGCAGCTTGGAGCAGAATGTCTACAATGAGCAGTTCTTC. Translated: CASSLEQNVYNEQFF.

The V call is TRBV9, the J call TRBJ2-2; the D gene is possibly TRBD1 (5 bases). The CDR3 is made up of 15 amino acids. In germline, CDR1 is SGDLS, CDR2 YYNGEE. Trimming took 0 bases from V and 6 from J, leaving 12 bases between them. Written as DNA, the CDR3 is TGTGCCAGCAGCGTAGGGGTGGGGCGTCCCGGGGAGCTGTTTTTT. Encoded protein: CASSVGVGRPGELFF.

The V gene is TRBV7-8, the J gene TRBJ1-1; 8 bases match TRBD1. The ends lost 6 bases at V and 4 bases at J; junction bases unmatched: 10. CDR1 is SGHVS, CDR2 FQNEAQ, per germline. This CDR3 spans 15 amino acids. The CDR3 spells CASRRGQGQGTEAFF. The CDR3 DNA reads TGTGCCAGCAGGAGAGGACAGGGTCAGGGCACTGAAGCTTTCTTT. Combining the CDR3 with reference TRBV7-8 and TRBJ1-1 gives the whole variable domain GAGVSQSPRYKVAKRGQDVALRCDPISGHVSLFWYQQALGQGPEFLTYFQNEAQLDKSGLPSDRFFAERPEGSVSTLKIQRTQQEDSAVYLCASRRGQGQGTEAFFGQGTRLTVV.

The chain joins TRBV5-1 to TRBJ1-2, with TRBD1 matching over 7 bases. Losses at the gene ends were 6 bases for V and 8 bases for J; bases not matched to a gene: 13. The CDR3 contains 14 residues. In germline, CDR1 is SGHRS, CDR2 YFSETQ. In DNA form, the CDR3 reads TGCGCCAGCATCCAGGACAGGCCCGTGGGGGGCTACACCTTC. Translating it yields CASIQDRPVGGYTF.

This rearrangement joins TRBV7-6 to TRBJ2-1; 13 bases agree with TRBD2. CDR1 is SGHVS and CDR2 is FNYEAQ in the germline V gene. The CDR3 contains 16 residues. Germline trimming cut 5 bases from V and 2 bases from J; bases unmatched to any gene: 3. The CDR3 sequence is CASSVLAGGTYNEQFF. DNA of the CDR3: TGTGCCAGCAGCGTACTAGCGGGAGGGACCTACAATGAGCAGTTCTTC.

This CDR3 reads CATSGRQGSGTDTQYF. CDR3 coding DNA: TGTGCCACCAGCGGCAGACAGGGGAGTGGGACAGATACGCAGTATTTT. The genes are TRBV15 and TRBJ2-3; 8 bases match TRBD1. This CDR3 is 16 amino acids long. CDR1 is LNHNV, CDR2 YYDKDF, per germline (reference sequence). V shed 5 bases and J 3 bases; nucleotides not matched to a gene: 10.

The count of this clone is one. This sequence joins TRBV6-1 and TRBJ2-3; a weak D match, TRBD1 (6 bases). The CDR3 contains 15 residues. The germline V gene encodes CDR1 MNHNS and CDR2 SASEGT. Between the trimmed V and J ends, which lost 6 bases and 4 bases, there was a span of 17 bases. CDR3 nucleotides: TGTGCCAGCAGATCCCTCCCAGGGGTCCCAGATACGCAGTATTTT. Translated, it gives CASRSLPGVPDTQYF.

V gene TRBV28 combines with J gene TRBJ2-1; 10 bases fit TRBD1. There are 15 residues in the CDR3. After removal of 7 bases from V and 8 bases from J, the junction contained 11 bases not matched to a gene. Germline CDR1 is MDHEN and CDR2 is SYDVKM. This CDR3 reads CASTTGTGAPYEQFF. In DNA, the CDR3 is TGTGCCAGCACCACCGGGACAGGGGCCCCTTATGAGCAGTTCTTC.

The chain combines TRBV2 with TRBJ1-4; 7 nucleotides match TRBD1. Germline CDR1 and CDR2: SNHLY and FYNNEI. CDR3 size: 15 residues. V lost 5 bases, J lost 8 bases, and 11 bases stayed unmatched. As DNA, the CDR3 is TGTGCCAGCAGTCCAGGGGGTCCCCGGAGAGAAAAACTGTTTTTT. Protein product: CASSPGGPRREKLFF.

This clone occurred a few times. The gene calls are TRBV15 and TRBJ2-5, with D uncertain. This CDR3 region has 15 residues. The germline V gene has CDR1 LNHNV and CDR2 YYDKDF (reference sequence). V was clipped by 1 base and J by 5 bases, with 14 bases between them. CDR3 sequence (DNA): TGTGCCACCAGCAGAGGGAGCCCTACCGGGGAGACCCAGTACTTC. Its translation: CATSRGSPTGETQYF.